This T cell receptor beta chain was recorded in a study of CD8+CD57+ T cells in acquired aplastic anemia. General study points: CD8+ Simpson's diversity in patients was not significantly different from that in controls. Both patients and controls carried the same twenty-nine CD8+ CDR3 sequences.

This clonotype has just one count. Its matching antigen is unknown. Sequencing involved patients with CD8+CD57+ cell expansion previously shown by flow cytometry. CDR3 length equals 13 residues. The germline V gene encodes CDR1 SGHTA and CDR2 FQGNSA. The germline V and J ends were trimmed by 2 bases and 6 bases, with 10 bases remaining between them. For CDR3 and TCR beta VDJ profiling, genomic DNA was the template used. Using its own MiXCR run on the reads, TCRdb lists one record per CDR3 protein. The table includes about 150,000 distinct CDR3 sequences, about 50% detected once. The receptor was derived from a human donor with aplastic anemia. The sample taken for sequencing was sorted CD4+, CD8+, or CD8+CD57+ T cells (not recorded which) from PBMCs. The chain has TRBV7-2 and TRBJ1-2; weak D call: TRBD1 (6 bases). DNA for the CDR3: TGTGCCAGCAGCTTAACAGGGCCGGATGGCTACACCTTC. Protein: CASSLTGPDGYTF.